The next 29 T cell receptor beta chains were all read from a single sample in a study of T cell repertoires in cytomegalovirus infection. TCRdb reprocessed the reads with MiXCR, giving one entry per CDR3 protein. The data contain approximately 290,000 distinct CDR3 sequences, roughly 24% of them singletons. The sample taken for sequencing was PBMCs. The receptors originated from a human donor in good health (CMV status not recorded). Some clones in this sample may be carry-over from other donors' samples.

The CDR3 DNA reads as TGTGCCAGCAGTTTCCCGGGCAGGGGGATCACCGGGGAGCTGTTTTTT. It encodes CASSFPGRGITGELFF. The chain joins TRBV28 to TRBJ2-2; 7 bases fit TRBD1. CDR3 length: 16 residues. The ends lost 3 bases at V and 4 bases at J; junction bases unmatched: 8. Germline V gene sequence: CDR1 MDHEN, CDR2 SYDVKM.

This clonotype has just a few counts. V gene TRBV6-2 or TRBV6-3 combines with J gene TRBJ2-1; TRBD1 matches at 8 bases. The CDR3 extends over 19 amino acids. With V trimmed by 0 bases and J by 3 bases, 13 bases remained unmatched. Per the germline V gene, CDR1 is MNHEY and CDR2 is SVGEGT. CDR3 DNA sequence: TGTGCCAGCAGTTACTCGATGGAGGGGGGACAGGAGGACTACAATGAGCAGTTCTTC. This gives the protein CASSYSMEGGQEDYNEQFF.

This clonotype was found a few times. The chain employs TRBV2 and TRBJ2-3, with D unresolved. Looked up from germline, CDR1 is SNHLY and CDR2 is FYNNEI. Trimming took 3 bases from V and 2 from J, leaving 9 bases between them. The CDR3 contains 14 residues. The CDR3 DNA reads as TGTGCCAGCAGTGACGGGCGGTTCACAGATACGCAGTATTTT. Its protein is CASSDGRFTDTQYF.

This clonotype was recorded at least ten times. This chain connects TRBV10-2 to TRBJ2-4; D call uncertain. The V gene's germline CDR1 is WSHSY and CDR2 SAAADI. Deletions cut 7 bases from V and 4 bases from J, with 17 bases between. CDR3 length: 15 amino acids. CDR3: CASIPDGRRKNIQYF. The CDR3 DNA is TGCGCCAGCATCCCGGACGGACGTAGGAAAAACATTCAGTACTTC.

Written as DNA, the CDR3 is TGTGCCAGCAGCCAGTTTGCGAGTCTGCCCCAGCATTTT. This sequence encodes CASSQFASLPQHF. The genes are TRBV7-2 and TRBJ1-5, with D hard to call. This CDR3 comprises 13 residues. Trimming shortened V by 5 bases and J by 9 bases, and 14 bases separated the two germline ends. Germline assignment: CDR1 SGHTA and CDR2 FQGNSA. Based on the CDR3 plus reference TRBV7-2 and TRBJ1-5, the full variable domain is GAGVSQSPSNKVTEKGKDVELRCDPISGHTALYWYRQSLGQGLEFLIYFQGNSAPDKSGLPSDRFSAERTGGSVSTLTIQRTQQEDSAVYLCASSQFASLPQHFGDGTRLSIL.

This clonotype showed up just a few times. The chain has TRBV11-2 and TRBJ1-2, with D possibly being TRBD1 (5 bases). The CDR3 extends over 13 amino acids. Trimming removed 1 base from V and 8 bases from J, with 11 bases in between. Per the germline V gene, CDR1 is SGHAT and CDR2 is FQNNGV. In DNA form, the CDR3 reads TGTGCCAGCAGCTTAGCCCAGGGACGGGGCTACACCTTC. This translates into CASSLAQGRGYTF.

This clonotype was seen at least ten times. The rearrangement uses TRBV11-2 and TRBJ2-7; TRBD2 aligns across 8 bases. The junction had 8 bases not matched to a gene; V was cut back by 5 bases and J by 2 bases. CDR1 is SGHAT and CDR2 is FQNNGV in the germline V gene. There are 15 residues in the CDR3. Written as DNA, the CDR3 is TGTGCCAGCAGCCGGACTAGCTTGGGTCCCTACGAGCAGTACTTC. Translated: CASSRTSLGPYEQYF.

There are many counts of this clonotype. This chain connects TRBV7-2 to TRBJ1-2, with 8 bases matching TRBD1. This CDR3 is 14 amino acids long. The germline V gene has CDR1 SGHTA and CDR2 FQGNSA. V was pared by 7 bases and J by 4 bases, with 8 bases of the junction left unmatched. As DNA, the CDR3 is TGTGCCAGCACAGATCAGGGGGCCGGCTATGGCTACACCTTC. This translates into CASTDQGAGYGYTF.

V and J are TRBV27 and TRBJ2-2; 9 nucleotides agree with TRBD2. CDR3 length: 14 amino acids. V lost 4 bases and J lost 8; bases outside the gene matches: 5. Germline-derived CDR1 and CDR2 are MNHEY and SMNVEV (reference sequence). The CDR3 region is CASSSTSGRGELFF. CDR3 in DNA: TGTGCCAGCAGTTCGACTAGCGGCCGGGGGGAGCTGTTTTTT.

This chain joins TRBV7-8 and TRBJ1-6, with D perhaps matching TRBD1 (5 bases). The V end was cut by 5 bases, the J end by 7 bases, with 15 bases between. From germline, CDR1 is SGHVS and CDR2 FQNEAQ. The CDR3 loop spans 15 amino acids. The CDR3 DNA reads as TGTGCCAGCAGCCCCTGGGACGGGGAGAATTCACCCCTCCACTTT. Its protein product is CASSPWDGENSPLHF. Based on the CDR3 plus reference TRBV7-8 and TRBJ1-6, the full variable domain is GAGVSQSPRYKVAKRGQDVALRCDPISGHVSLFWYQQALGQGPEFLTYFQNEAQLDKSGLPSDRFFAERPEGSVSTLKIQRTQQEDSAVYLCASSPWDGENSPLHFGNGTRLTVT.

At least ten counts were recorded for this clonotype. The rearrangement links TRBV7-2 to TRBJ2-1; 13 bases are shared with TRBD2. The CDR3 runs 14 residues. After removal of 5 bases from V and 10 bases from J, the junction contained 5 bases not matched to a gene. Germline CDR1 and CDR2: SGHTA and FQGNSA. This CDR3 is CASSPGLAGREQFF. In DNA, the CDR3 is TGTGCCAGCAGCCCGGGACTAGCGGGGCGCGAGCAGTTCTTC. Filled out from reference TRBV7-2 and TRBJ2-1, the complete variable domain reads GAGVSQSPSNKVTEKGKDVELRCDPISGHTALYWYRQSLGQGLEFLIYFQGNSAPDKSGLPSDRFSAERTGGSVSTLTIQRTQQEDSAVYLCASSPGLAGREQFFGPGTRLTVL.

This clonotype was seen ten or more times. This chain links TRBV7-8 with TRBJ2-7; TRBD2 matches 14 bases. The germline V gene has CDR1 SGHVS and CDR2 FQNEAQ. The CDR3 loop spans 19 amino acids. With 5 bases clipped from V and 3 bases from J, the junction kept 15 bases outside the gene matches. In DNA form, the CDR3 reads TGTGCCAGCAGCCCGGGACTAGCGGGAGAACGTCGTTACCGCTACGAGCAGTACTTC. It yields the protein CASSPGLAGERRYRYEQYF.

This sequence joins TRBV18 and TRBJ2-5; the match to TRBD2 covers 11 bases. The germline CDR1 and CDR2 sequences are KGHSH and LQKENI. The CDR3 runs 17 residues. V trimming: 2 bases; J trimming: 3 bases; junction bases outside the gene matches: 8. The CDR3 here is CASSPYTGLAAEETQYF. The CDR3 DNA sequence: TGTGCCAGCTCACCATACACGGGACTAGCGGCGGAAGAGACCCAGTACTTC.

This chain connects TRBV7-9 to TRBJ1-5, with TRBD1 as a possible D gene (6 bases). The CDR3 has 14 residues. The V end was cut by 3 bases, the J end by 5 bases, with 11 bases between. The germline gives CDR1 SEHNR, CDR2 FQNEAQ (reference sequence). CDR3 coding DNA: TGTGCCAGCAGCTTGCCAGGGGCTGATCAGCCCCAGCATTTT. Protein product: CASSLPGADQPQHF.

This clonotype was seen a handful of times. The chain has TRBV19 and TRBJ1-1, with 7 nucleotides matching TRBD1. After removal of 1 base from V and 4 bases from J, the junction contained 6 bases not matched to a gene. The CDR3 sequence is 15 residues long. Germline lookup yields CDR1 LNHDA and CDR2 SQIVND (reference sequence). The CDR3 here is CASSIVGQAGTEAFF. The CDR3 coding sequence is TGTGCCAGTAGTATAGTCGGACAGGCTGGCACTGAAGCTTTCTTT.

This clonotype was observed many times. The chain recombines TRBV7-9 with TRBJ2-6, with no clear D. The germline V gene encodes CDR1 SEHNR and CDR2 FQNEAQ (reference sequence). The length of the CDR3 is 15 residues. Trimming shortened V by 0 bases and J by 2 bases, and 5 bases separated the two germline ends. CDR3 sequence: CASSLAGAGANVLTF. CDR3 nucleotide sequence: TGTGCCAGCAGCTTAGCTGGGGCTGGGGCCAACGTCCTGACTTTC.

V usage is TRBV19 and J usage is TRBJ2-3; TRBD2 is a possible D gene (5 bases). Per germline, CDR1 LNHDA and CDR2 SQIVND (reference sequence). The CDR3 runs 14 residues. Trimming left V 5 bases short and J 4 bases short, with 13 bases between. CDR3 sequence: CASSVPREPDTQYF. The CDR3 region has the DNA TGTGCCAGTAGTGTACCCCGGGAACCAGATACGCAGTATTTT.

Only a few counts were recorded for this clonotype. This chain links TRBV6-2 or TRBV6-3 with TRBJ2-2; D is possibly TRBD2 (6 bases). The CDR3 sequence is 15 residues long. V lost 2 bases, J lost 4 bases, and 11 bases lay in between. CDR1 MNHEY and CDR2 SVGEGT come from the germline V gene. The CDR3 loop reads CASSYVLASTGELFF. The CDR3 DNA is TGTGCCAGCAGTTACGTCCTAGCGTCCACCGGGGAGCTGTTTTTT.

This clonotype was counted between two and nine times. The chain links TRBV5-5 to TRBJ1-6, with D hard to call. Trimming cost V 0 bases and J 14 bases, with 12 bases left between them. Germline CDR1 and CDR2: SGHKS and YYEKEE (reference sequence). The CDR3 runs 13 residues. Written as DNA, the CDR3 is TGTGCCAGCAGCTTGGACCGGGATGTGGCCCTCCACTTT. The encoded protein is CASSLDRDVALHF.

This clonotype showed up many times. The chain joins TRBV7-2 to TRBJ1-3, with 7 bases lining up with TRBD1. J lost 9 bases, V lost 4 bases, and 12 bases had no gene match. This CDR3 is built from 15 residues. Germline V lookup: CDR1 SGHTA, CDR2 FQGNSA. The CDR3 protein is CASSSRTGRGPTIYF. The DNA of the CDR3 is TGTGCCAGCAGCTCTCGGACAGGACGGGGGCCCACCATATATTTT. The whole variable domain, filled in from reference TRBV7-2 and TRBJ1-3, reads GAGVSQSPSNKVTEKGKDVELRCDPISGHTALYWYRQSLGQGLEFLIYFQGNSAPDKSGLPSDRFSAERTGGSVSTLTIQRTQQEDSAVYLCASSSRTGRGPTIYFGEGSWLTVV.

There are many counts of this clonotype. V gene TRBV7-6 combines with J gene TRBJ2-4; D remains unclear. The V gene's germline CDR1 is SGHVS and CDR2 FNYEAQ. The V end lost 1 base, the J end lost 0 bases, and 10 bases lay between the germline ends. This CDR3 has 16 residues. CDR3 in DNA: TGTGCCAGCAGCTTAGTAGGGAATCTAGCCAAAAACATTCAGTACTTC. Translated, it gives CASSLVGNLAKNIQYF.

The V call is TRBV29-1, the J call TRBJ1-5; D perhaps matches TRBD1 (5 bases). CDR1 SQVTM and CDR2 ANQGSEA come from the germline V gene. There are 14 residues in the CDR3. Trimming removed 1 base from V and 2 bases from J, with 9 bases in between. Written as DNA, the CDR3 is TGCAGCGTTGAAGGGGGCGGCGGCAATCAGCCCCAGCATTTT. It codes for CSVEGGGGNQPQHF.

The V gene is TRBV19, the J gene TRBJ2-7; 10 nucleotides line up with TRBD1. V was clipped by 6 bases and J by 4 bases; unmatched bases: 9. This CDR3 comprises 15 residues. The germline V gene encodes CDR1 LNHDA and CDR2 SQIVND (reference sequence). The CDR3 loop reads CASRRRTGGLYEQYF. Written as DNA, the CDR3 is TGTGCCAGTAGACGACGGACAGGGGGTTTATACGAGCAGTACTTC.

This chain links TRBV7-2 with TRBJ2-7; 10 positions agree with TRBD2. CDR1 SGHTA and CDR2 FQGNSA come from the germline V gene. The CDR3 totals 15 residues. V lost 3 bases and J lost 4; bases outside the gene matches: 6. CDR3 in DNA: TGTGCCAGCAGCTTCGAAGCGGGAGGGCCTTACGAGCAGTACGTC. It translates to CASSFEAGGPYEQYV.

This clonotype was counted ten times or more. The chain combines TRBV7-2 with TRBJ2-7, with 11 bases that match TRBD2. Germline loops: CDR1 SGHTA, CDR2 FQGNSA. This CDR3 comprises 16 residues. V was clipped by 4 bases and J by 0 bases; unmatched bases: 5. The CDR3 reads CASSSYSGGASYEQYF. CDR3 bases: TGTGCCAGCAGCTCATATAGCGGGGGGGCCTCCTACGAGCAGTACTTC.

This clonotype was seen ten or more times. The chain couples TRBV12-3 or TRBV12-4 to TRBJ1-5, with D uncertain. The CDR3 contains 13 residues. V was trimmed by 6 bases and J by 7 bases, leaving 13 bases between them. The CDR3 sequence is CASSLLESQPQHF. CDR3 bases: TGTGCCAGCAGCCTATTGGAAAGCCAGCCCCAGCATTTT.

By frequency in the sample, this clonotype is medium-sized. The chain combines TRBV7-9 with TRBJ2-1, with 11 positions matching TRBD2. The CDR3 consists of 16 residues. Trimming at V came to 5 bases and at J to 4 bases, leaving 7 bases not matched to a gene. Germline-derived CDR1 and CDR2 are SEHNR and FQNEAQ (reference sequence). The CDR3 region is CASSDTSGSGYNEQFF. The CDR3, as DNA: TGTGCCAGCAGCGATACTAGCGGGAGTGGTTACAATGAGCAGTTCTTC.

V and J are TRBV29-1 and TRBJ2-3; no clear D gene. The CDR3 is made up of 17 amino acids. The germline gives CDR1 SQVTM, CDR2 ANQGSEA. The ends were cut back, 0 bases at V and 4 bases at J, with 20 bases in the middle. This CDR3 reads CSVEDWLLGTISDTQYF. Written as DNA, the CDR3 is TGCAGCGTTGAAGACTGGTTGTTGGGTACGATTTCAGATACGCAGTATTTT.

This clonotype was picked up a small number of times. This chain connects TRBV4-2 to TRBJ1-2; D is uncertain. The CDR3 loop spans 14 amino acids. Trimming pared 0 bases from V and 5 bases from J, leaving 10 bases between. From germline, CDR1 is LGHNA and CDR2 YNFKEQ. The chain's CDR3 is CASSQDGGKYGYTF. The CDR3, as DNA: TGTGCCAGCAGCCAAGACGGAGGAAAGTATGGCTACACCTTC.